This T cell receptor beta chain derives from a study of T cell responses to AZD1222 COVID-19 vaccine. Produced via immunoSEQ multiplex PCR; TCRdb's table is partial and in-frame only. The sample yields 65,000 to 80,000 clones, 87% seen once. This clone has a single count. Its target is unknown. Whole-study results and caveats: White British people made up most donors, females outnumbered males, and clonal diversity was possibly underestimated. Spike-specific TCR breadth and depth went up after people got two AZD1222 doses.

Sequenced here: peripheral blood, sampled on day 0 of AZD1222 vaccination. The origin of this receptor is an adult in good health.

The CDR3 protein is CASGALETQYF. CDR3 bases: TGTGCCAGCGGTGCTTTGGAGACCCAGTACTTC. The V call is TRBV7-2, the J call TRBJ2-5; D call uncertain. V shed 8 bases and J shed 5 bases, with 9 bases lying between them. Germline V gives CDR1 SGHTA, CDR2 FQGNSA. The length of the CDR3 is 11 residues.